The clone carrying this T cell receptor (beta chain) was observed a few times. This study enrolled people aged about 18 to 90 from about two dozen US geographic areas. Participants' own reports of clinical history determined their cohort assignment. Someone with COVID-19 had been met by exposed participants within 2 weeks before study entry. The data belong to a study of blood T cell repertoires in COVID-19. This CDR3 has 13 amino acids. V was cut by 5 bases and J by 3 bases, with 10 bases left in between. Data came from immunoSEQ multiplex PCR; TCRdb stores just in-frame clones and leaves some out. The sample yields 120,000 to 150,000 clones, around 84% seen once.

This TCR was recovered from a woman between 50 and 59 years old who had been exposed to COVID-19. Sequencing input: PBMCs or T cells enriched from blood (not recorded which). The genes are TRBV12-3 or TRBV12-4 and TRBJ1-1, with D perhaps TRBD1 (6 bases). The CDR3 loop is CASSLQGYTEAFF. CDR3 nucleotides: TGTGCCAGCAGTCTACAGGGCTACACTGAAGCTTTCTTT.